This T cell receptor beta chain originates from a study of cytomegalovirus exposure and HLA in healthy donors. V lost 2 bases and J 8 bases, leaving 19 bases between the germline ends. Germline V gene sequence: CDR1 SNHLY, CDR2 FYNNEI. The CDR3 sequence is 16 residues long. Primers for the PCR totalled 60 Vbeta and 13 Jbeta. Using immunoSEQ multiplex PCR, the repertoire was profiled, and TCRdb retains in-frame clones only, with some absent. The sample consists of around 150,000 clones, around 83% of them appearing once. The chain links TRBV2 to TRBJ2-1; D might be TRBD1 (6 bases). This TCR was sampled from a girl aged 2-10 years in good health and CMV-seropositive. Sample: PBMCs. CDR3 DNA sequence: TGTGCCAGCAGTGAAATTTTGGCAGCCAGGGGCGATGAGCAGTTCTTC. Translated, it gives CASSEILAARGDEQFF.